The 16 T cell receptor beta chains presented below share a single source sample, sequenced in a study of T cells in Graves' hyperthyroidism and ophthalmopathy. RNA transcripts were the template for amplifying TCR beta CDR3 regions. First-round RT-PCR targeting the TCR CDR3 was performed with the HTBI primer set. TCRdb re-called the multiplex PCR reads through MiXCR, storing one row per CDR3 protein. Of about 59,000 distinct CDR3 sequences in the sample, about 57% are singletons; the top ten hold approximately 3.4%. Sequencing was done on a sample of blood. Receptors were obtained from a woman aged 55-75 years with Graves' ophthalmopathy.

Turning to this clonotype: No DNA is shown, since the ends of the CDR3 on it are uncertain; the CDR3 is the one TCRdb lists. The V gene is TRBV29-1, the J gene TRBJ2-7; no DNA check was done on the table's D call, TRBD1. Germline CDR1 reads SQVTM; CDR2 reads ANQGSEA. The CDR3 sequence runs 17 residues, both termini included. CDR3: CTSVPARGTGSFYEQYF.

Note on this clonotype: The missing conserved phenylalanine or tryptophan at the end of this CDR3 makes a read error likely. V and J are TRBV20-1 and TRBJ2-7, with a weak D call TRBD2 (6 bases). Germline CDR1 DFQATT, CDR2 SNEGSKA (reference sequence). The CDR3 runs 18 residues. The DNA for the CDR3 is TGCAGTGCTAGAGATAGGGCTGTTGGGGACTTACGAACCTACGGGCAGTACCTC. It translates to CSARDRAVGDLRTYGQYL.

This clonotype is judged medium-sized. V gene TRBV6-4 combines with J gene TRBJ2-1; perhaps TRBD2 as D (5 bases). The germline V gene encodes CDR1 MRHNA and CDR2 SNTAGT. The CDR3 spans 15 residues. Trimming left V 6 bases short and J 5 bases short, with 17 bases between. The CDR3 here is CASSETAEGDNEQFF. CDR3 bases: TGTGCCAGCAGCGAGACCGCTGAGGGAGACAATGAGCAGTTCTTC.

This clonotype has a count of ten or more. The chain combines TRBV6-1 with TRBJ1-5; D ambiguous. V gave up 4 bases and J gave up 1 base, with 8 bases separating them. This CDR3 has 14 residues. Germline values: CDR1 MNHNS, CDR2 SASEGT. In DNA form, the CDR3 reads TGTGCCAGCAGTGTTTACAGAAGCAATCAGCCCCAGCATTTT. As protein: CASSVYRSNQPQHF.

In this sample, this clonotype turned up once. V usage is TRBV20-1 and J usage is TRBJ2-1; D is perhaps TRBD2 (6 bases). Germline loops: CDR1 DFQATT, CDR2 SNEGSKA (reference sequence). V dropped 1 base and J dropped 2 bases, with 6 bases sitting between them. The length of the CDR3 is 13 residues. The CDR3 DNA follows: TGCAGTGCTAGAGGGGGGGCCTACAATGAGCAGTTCTTC. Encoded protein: CSARGGAYNEQFF.

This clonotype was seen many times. The CDR3 reads CASSLATGGADTQYF. In DNA, the CDR3 is TGTGCCAGCAGCTTGGCGACGGGAGGGGCAGATACGCAGTATTTT. The chain is built from TRBV5-8 and TRBJ2-3, with TRBD2 identical over 8 bases. Germline lookup yields CDR1 SGHTS and CDR2 YDEGEE. Trimming took 0 bases from V and 4 from J; bases not matched to a gene: 4. The CDR3 is made up of 15 amino acids.

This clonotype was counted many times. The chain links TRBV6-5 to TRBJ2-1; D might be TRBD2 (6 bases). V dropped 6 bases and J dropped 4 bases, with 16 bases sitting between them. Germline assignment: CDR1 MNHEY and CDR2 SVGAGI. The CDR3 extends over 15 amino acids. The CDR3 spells CASSPGLRSYNEQFF. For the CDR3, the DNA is TGTGCCAGCAGCCCGGGACTTCGATCGTACAATGAGCAGTTCTTC.

The CDR3 DNA reads as TGTGCCACCAGCAGCCCCGGGACTAGCGACTACAATGAGCAGTTCTTC. Translation: CATSSPGTSDYNEQFF. V is TRBV15 and J is TRBJ2-1, with TRBD2 matching over 10 bases. Unmatched junction bases numbered 5, after V lost 3 bases and J lost 3 bases. Germline V gene lookup returns CDR1 LNHNV and CDR2 YYDKDF (reference sequence). The CDR3 has 16 residues.

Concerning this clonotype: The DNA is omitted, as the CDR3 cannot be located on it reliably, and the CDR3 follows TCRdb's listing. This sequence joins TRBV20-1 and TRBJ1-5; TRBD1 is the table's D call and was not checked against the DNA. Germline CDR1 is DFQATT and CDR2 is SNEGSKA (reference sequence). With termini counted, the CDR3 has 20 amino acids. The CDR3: CARLRQETQYFGPGNQPQHF.

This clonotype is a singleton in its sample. This chain's CDR3 is CASSLEQFYGYTF. The CDR3 nucleotides are TGTGCCAGCAGCTTGGAACAGTTTTATGGCTACACCTTC. The chain is built from TRBV7-9 and TRBJ1-2; D is ambiguous. The ends were cut back, 3 bases at V and 5 bases at J, with 10 bases in the middle. The CDR3 totals 13 residues. CDR1 SEHNR and CDR2 FQNEAQ come from the germline V gene (reference sequence).

The CDR3: CASSREGQDTQYF. In nucleotides, the CDR3 is TGTGCCAGCTCCCGGGAGGGACAAGATACGCAGTATTTT. V gene TRBV2 combines with J gene TRBJ2-3; 8 nucleotides agree with TRBD2. V dropped 8 bases and J dropped 5; count of bases not matched to a gene: 6. The CDR3 consists of 13 residues. Germline-derived CDR1 and CDR2 are SNHLY and FYNNEI.

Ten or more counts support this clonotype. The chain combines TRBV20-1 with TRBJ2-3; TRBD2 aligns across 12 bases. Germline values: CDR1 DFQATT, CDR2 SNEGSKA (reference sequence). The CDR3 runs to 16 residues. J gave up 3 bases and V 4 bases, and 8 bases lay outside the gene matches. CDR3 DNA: TGCAGTGCTAATGATAGACTAGCGGGAGAAACAGATACGCAGTATTTT. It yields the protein CSANDRLAGETDTQYF.

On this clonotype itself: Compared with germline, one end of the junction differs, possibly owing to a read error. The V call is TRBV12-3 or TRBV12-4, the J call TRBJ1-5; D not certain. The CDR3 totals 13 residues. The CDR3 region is CAGSSGRNQPQHF. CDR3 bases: TGTGCCGGCAGTTCTGGGCGAAATCAGCCCCAGCATTTT.

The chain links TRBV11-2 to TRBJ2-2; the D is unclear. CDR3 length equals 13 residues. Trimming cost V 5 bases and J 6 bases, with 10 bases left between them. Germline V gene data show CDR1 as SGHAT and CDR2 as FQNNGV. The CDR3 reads CASSLLQAGELFF. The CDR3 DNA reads TGTGCCAGCAGCCTGCTTCAGGCCGGGGAGCTGTTTTTT.

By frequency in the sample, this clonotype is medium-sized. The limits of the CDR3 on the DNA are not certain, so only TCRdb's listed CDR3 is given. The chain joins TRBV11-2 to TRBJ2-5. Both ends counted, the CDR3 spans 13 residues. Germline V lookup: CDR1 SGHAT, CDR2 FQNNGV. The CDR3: CASSSYFGETQYF.

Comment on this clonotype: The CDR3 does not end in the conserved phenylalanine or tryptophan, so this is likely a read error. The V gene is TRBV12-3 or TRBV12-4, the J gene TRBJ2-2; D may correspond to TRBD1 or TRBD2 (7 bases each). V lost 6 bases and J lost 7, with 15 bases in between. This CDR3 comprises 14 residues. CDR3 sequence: CASSRDSGVGELFS. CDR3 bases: TGTGCCAGCAGCCGGGACAGCGGGGTCGGGGAGCTGTTTTCA.